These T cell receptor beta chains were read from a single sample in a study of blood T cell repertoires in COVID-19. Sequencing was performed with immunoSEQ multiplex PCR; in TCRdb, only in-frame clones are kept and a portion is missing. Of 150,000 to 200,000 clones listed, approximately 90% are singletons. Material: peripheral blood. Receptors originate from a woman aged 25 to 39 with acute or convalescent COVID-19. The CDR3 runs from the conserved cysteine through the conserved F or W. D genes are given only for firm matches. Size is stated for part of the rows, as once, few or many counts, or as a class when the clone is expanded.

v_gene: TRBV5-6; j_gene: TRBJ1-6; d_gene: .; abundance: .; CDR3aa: CASSSRTAGAHSPLHF; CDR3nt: TGTGCCAGCAGCTCAAGGACAGCCGGAGCCCATTCACCCCTCCACTTT
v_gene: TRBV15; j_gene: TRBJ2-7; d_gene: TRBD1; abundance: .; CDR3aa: CATSARFGTGGSYEQYF; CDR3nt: TGTGCCACCAGCGCCAGATTCGGGACAGGGGGCTCCTACGAGCAGTACTTC
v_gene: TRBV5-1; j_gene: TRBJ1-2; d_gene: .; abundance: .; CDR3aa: CASSWGEEPWTF; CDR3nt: TGCGCCAGCAGCTGGGGAGAAGAGCCATGGACCTTC
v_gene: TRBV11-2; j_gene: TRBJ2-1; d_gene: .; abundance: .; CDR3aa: CASSLPSSDSYNEQFF; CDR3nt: TGTGCCAGCAGCTTGCCCAGTTCCGACTCCTACAATGAGCAGTTCTTC
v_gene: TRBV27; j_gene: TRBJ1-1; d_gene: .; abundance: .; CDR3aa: CASSYADRGTEAFF; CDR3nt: TGTGCCAGCAGTTACGCGGACCGGGGCACTGAAGCTTTCTTT
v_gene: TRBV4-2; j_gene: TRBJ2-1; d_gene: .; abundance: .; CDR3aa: CASSRGWDNEQFF; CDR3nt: TGTGCCAGCAGCAGGGGATGGGACAATGAGCAGTTCTTC
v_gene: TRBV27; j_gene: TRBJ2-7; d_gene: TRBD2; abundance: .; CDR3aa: CASRRAGGFYEQYF; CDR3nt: TGTGCCAGCAGGAGAGCGGGAGGGTTCTACGAGCAGTACTTC
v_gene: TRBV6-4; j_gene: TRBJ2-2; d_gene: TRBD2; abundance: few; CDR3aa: CASSDGTRNTGELFF; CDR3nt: TGTGCCAGCAGTGACGGGACTAGGAACACCGGGGAGCTGTTTTTT
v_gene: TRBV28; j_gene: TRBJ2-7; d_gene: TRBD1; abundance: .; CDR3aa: CASKPPGQLYEQYF; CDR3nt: TGTGCCAGCAAGCCTCCGGGACAGCTCTACGAGCAGTACTTC
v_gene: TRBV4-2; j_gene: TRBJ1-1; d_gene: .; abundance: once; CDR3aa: CASSQAGTEAFF; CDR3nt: TGTGCCAGCAGCCAAGCGGGCACTGAAGCTTTCTTT
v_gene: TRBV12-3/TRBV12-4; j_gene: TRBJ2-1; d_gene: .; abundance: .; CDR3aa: CASRTDGNEQFF; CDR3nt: TGTGCCAGCAGAACAGACGGCAATGAGCAGTTCTTC
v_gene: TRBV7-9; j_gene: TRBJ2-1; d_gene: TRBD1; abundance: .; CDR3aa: CASSEMGTAEQFF; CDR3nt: TGTGCCAGCAGCGAAATGGGGACAGCTGAGCAGTTCTTC
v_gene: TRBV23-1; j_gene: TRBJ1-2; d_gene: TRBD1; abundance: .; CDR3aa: CASSRTPDRHYYGYTF; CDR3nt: TGCGCCAGCAGTCGCACCCCGGACAGGCATTACTATGGCTACACCTTC
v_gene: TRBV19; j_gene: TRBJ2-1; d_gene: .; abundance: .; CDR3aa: CASRGSKTTFDEQFF; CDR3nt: TGTGCCAGTCGGGGTAGTAAGACGACATTCGATGAGCAGTTCTTC
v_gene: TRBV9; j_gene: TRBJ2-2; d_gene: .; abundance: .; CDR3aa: CASSVEGSGELFF; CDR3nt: TGTGCCAGCAGCGTGGAGGGGAGCGGGGAGCTGTTTTTT
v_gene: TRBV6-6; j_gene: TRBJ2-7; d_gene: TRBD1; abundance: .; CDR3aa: CASSRSADRLVPYEQYF; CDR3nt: TGTGCCAGCAGTCGATCCGCGGACAGGCTAGTACCCTACGAGCAGTACTTC
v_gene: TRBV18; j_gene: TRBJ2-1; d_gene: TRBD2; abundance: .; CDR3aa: CASSPVAGGPMGEQFF; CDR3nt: TGTGCCAGCTCACCAGTAGCGGGAGGGCCTATGGGTGAGCAGTTCTTC
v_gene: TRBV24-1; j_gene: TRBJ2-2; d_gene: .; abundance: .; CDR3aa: CATSGGGLDGELFF; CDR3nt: TGTGCCACCAGTGGGGGGGGGCTGGACGGGGAGCTGTTTTTT
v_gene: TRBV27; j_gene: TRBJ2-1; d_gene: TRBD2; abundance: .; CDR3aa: CASSLQRELLDEQFF; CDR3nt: TGTGCCAGCAGTTTACAGCGGGAGCTATTGGATGAGCAGTTCTTC
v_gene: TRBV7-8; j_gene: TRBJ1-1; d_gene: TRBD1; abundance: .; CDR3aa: CASSLVWARGTNTEAFF; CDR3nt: TGTGCCAGCAGCTTAGTTTGGGCCAGGGGGACGAACACTGAAGCTTTCTTT
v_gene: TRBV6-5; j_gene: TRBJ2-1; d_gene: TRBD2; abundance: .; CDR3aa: CASSSAGGRNEQFF; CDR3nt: TGTGCCAGCAGTTCGGCGGGAGGAAGGAATGAGCAGTTCTTC
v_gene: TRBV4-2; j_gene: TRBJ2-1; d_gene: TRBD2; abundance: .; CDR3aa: CASAGGGRAVDEQFF; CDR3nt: TGTGCCAGCGCGGGGGGCGGGAGGGCCGTCGATGAGCAGTTCTTC
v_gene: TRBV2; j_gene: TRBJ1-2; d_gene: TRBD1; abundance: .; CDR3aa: CASSEYAGGSNNYGYTF; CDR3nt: TGTGCCAGCAGTGAATATGCAGGGGGATCGAATAACTATGGCTACACCTTC
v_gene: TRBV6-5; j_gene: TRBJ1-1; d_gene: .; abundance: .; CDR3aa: CASSYGENAEAFF; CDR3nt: TGTGCCAGCAGTTACGGAGAGAACGCTGAAGCTTTCTTT
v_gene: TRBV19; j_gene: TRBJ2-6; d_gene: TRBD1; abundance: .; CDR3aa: CASQDYRGRGGANVLTF; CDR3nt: TGTGCCAGCCAAGATTACAGGGGGCGCGGTGGGGCCAACGTCCTGACTTTC
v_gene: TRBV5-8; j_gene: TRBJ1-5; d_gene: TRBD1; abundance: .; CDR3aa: CASSLHPQGAGPQHF; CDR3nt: TGTGCCAGCAGCTTACATCCCCAGGGGGCCGGGCCCCAGCATTTT
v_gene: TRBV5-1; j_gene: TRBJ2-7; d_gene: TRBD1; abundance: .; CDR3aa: CASSARQGGYEQYF; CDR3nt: TGCGCCAGCAGCGCCCGACAGGGTGGATACGAGCAGTACTTC
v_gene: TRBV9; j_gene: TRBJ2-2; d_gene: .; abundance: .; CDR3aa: CASSVSGTGELFF; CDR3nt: TGTGCCAGCAGCGTATCGGGAACCGGGGAGCTGTTTTTT
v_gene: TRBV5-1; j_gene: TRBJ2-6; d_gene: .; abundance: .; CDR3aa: CASSSRPSSGANVLTF; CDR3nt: TGCGCCAGCAGCTCCCGCCCCAGCTCTGGGGCCAACGTCCTGACTTTC
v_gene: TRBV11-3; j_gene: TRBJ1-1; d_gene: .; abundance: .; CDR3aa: CASSLRLHTEAFF; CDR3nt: TGTGCCAGCAGCTTACGTCTTCACACTGAAGCTTTCTTT
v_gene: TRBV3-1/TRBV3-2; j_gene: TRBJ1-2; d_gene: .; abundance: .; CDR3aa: CASSQEAIPYGYTF; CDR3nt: TGTGCCAGCAGCCAAGAGGCCATTCCCTATGGCTACACCTTC
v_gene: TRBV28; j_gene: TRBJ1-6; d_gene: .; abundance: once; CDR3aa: CASRSGERINSPLHF; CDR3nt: TGTGCCAGCAGGTCCGGGGAGAGGATTAATTCACCCCTCCACTTT
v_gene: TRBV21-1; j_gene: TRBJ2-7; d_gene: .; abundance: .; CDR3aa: CASSKPAGVGNEQYF; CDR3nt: TGTGCCAGCAGCAAACCAGCGGGAGTGGGCAACGAGCAGTACTTC
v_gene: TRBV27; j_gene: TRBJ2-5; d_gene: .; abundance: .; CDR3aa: CASAEAVGETQYF; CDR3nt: TGTGCCAGCGCGGAAGCCGTTGGTGAGACCCAGTACTTC
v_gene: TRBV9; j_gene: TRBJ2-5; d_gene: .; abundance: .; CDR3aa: CASSVARYETQYF; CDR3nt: TGTGCCAGCAGCGTAGCCAGATACGAGACCCAGTACTTC
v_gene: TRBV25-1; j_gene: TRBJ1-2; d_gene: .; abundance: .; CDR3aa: CASTSANYGYTF; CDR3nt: TGTGCCAGCACCAGTGCTAACTATGGCTACACCTTC
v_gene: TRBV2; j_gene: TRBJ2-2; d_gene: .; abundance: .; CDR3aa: CARERARQTGELFF; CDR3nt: TGTGCCAGAGAACGGGCTAGACAGACCGGGGAGCTGTTTTTT
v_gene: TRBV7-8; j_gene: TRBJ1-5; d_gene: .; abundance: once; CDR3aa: CATRDFHSNQPQHF; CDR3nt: TGTGCCACTCGCGACTTTCATAGCAATCAGCCCCAGCATTTT
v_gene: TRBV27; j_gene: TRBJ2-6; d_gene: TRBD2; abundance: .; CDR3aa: CASSGGESNSGANVLTF; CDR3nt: TGTGCCAGCAGTGGGGGGGAGTCCAATTCTGGGGCCAACGTCCTGACTTTC
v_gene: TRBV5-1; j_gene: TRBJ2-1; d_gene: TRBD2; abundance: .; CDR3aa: CASSNLAGGGEQFF; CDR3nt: TGCGCCAGCAGCAATCTAGCGGGAGGTGGAGAGCAGTTCTTC
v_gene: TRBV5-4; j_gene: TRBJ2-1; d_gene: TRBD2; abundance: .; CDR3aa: CASREGLAGYNEQFF; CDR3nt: TGTGCCAGCCGAGAGGGGCTAGCGGGCTACAATGAGCAGTTCTTC
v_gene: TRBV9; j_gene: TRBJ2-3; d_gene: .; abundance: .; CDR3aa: CASSPTGGRGNADTQYF; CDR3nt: TGTGCCAGCAGCCCTACTGGTGGCAGGGGAAACGCAGATACGCAGTATTTT
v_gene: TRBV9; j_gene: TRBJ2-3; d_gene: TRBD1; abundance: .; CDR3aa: CASSPRGQEYTDTQYF; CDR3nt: TGTGCCAGCAGCCCCCGAGGACAGGAATACACAGATACGCAGTATTTT
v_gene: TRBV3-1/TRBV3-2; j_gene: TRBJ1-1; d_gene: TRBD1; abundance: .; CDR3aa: CASSQDIGTGFRRSAFF; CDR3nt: TGTGCCAGCAGCCAAGATATAGGGACAGGGTTCCGGAGGAGCGCTTTCTTT
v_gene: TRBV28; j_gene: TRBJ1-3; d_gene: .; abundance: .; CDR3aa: CASETSRNTIYF; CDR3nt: TGTGCCAGCGAGACAAGCAGAAACACCATATATTTT
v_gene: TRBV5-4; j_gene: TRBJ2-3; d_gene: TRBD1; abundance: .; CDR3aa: CALSTGGMGADTQYF; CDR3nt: TGTGCCTTATCAACAGGGGGAATGGGGGCAGATACGCAGTATTTT
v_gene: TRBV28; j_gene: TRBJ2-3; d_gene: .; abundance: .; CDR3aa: CASSPLALTSTDTQYF; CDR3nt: TGTGCCAGCAGTCCATTAGCTCTTACTAGCACAGATACGCAGTATTTT
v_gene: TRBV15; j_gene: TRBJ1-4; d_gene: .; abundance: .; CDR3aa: CATSRDRQYGLGLFF; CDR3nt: TGTGCCACCAGCAGAGATAGACAGTATGGGCTCGGGCTGTTTTTT
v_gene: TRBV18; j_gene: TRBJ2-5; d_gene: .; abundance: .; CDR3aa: CASSRTPQETQYF; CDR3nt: TGTGCCAGCTCACGGACACCTCAAGAGACCCAGTACTTC
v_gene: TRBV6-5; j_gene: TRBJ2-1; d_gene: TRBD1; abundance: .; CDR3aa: CASRPGQDYNEQFF; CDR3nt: TGTGCCAGCAGACCGGGACAGGACTACAATGAGCAGTTCTTC
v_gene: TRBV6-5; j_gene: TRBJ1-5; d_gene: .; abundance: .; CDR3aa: CASSYSPTRGNQPQHF; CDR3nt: TGTGCCAGCAGTTACTCACCGACCCGGGGCAATCAGCCCCAGCATTTT
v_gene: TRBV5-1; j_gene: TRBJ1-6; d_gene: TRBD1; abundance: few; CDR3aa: CASKGTGYNSPLHF; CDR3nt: TGCGCCAGCAAGGGGACAGGCTATAATTCACCCCTCCACTTT
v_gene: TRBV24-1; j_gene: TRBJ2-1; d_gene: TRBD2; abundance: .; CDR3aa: CATGEGGSYNEQFF; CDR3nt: TGTGCCACCGGGGAGGGAGGCTCCTACAATGAGCAGTTCTTC
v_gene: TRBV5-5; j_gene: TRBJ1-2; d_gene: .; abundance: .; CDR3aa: CASSLRDTYGYTF; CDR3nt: TGTGCCAGCAGCTTGCGGGACACCTATGGCTACACCTTC
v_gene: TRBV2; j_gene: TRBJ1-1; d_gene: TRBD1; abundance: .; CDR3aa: CASGQGDHTEAFF; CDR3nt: TGTGCCAGCGGCCAGGGGGACCACACTGAAGCTTTCTTT
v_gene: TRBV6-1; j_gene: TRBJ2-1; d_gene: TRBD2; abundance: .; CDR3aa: CASSEPGSQRGYNEQFF; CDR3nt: TGTGCCAGCAGTGAACCCGGGAGCCAGCGGGGTTACAATGAGCAGTTCTTC
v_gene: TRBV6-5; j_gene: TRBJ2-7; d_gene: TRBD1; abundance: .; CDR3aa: CASSYRQGANEQYF; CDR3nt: TGTGCCAGCAGTTACCGGCAGGGGGCCAACGAGCAGTACTTC
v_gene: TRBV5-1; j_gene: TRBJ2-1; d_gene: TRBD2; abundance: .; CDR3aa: CASSTRLAELNEQFF; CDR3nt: TGCGCCAGCAGCACTCGACTAGCGGAACTCAATGAGCAGTTCTTC
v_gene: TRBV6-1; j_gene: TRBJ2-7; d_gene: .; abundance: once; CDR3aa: CASSEGPASYEQYF; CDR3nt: TGTGCCAGCAGTGAAGGGCCCGCCTCCTACGAGCAGTACTTC